This T cell receptor (beta chain) originates from a study of CD8 T cells in ankylosing spondylitis. Study results and caveats: Reportedly, significant enrichment of disease-linked clones occurred in matched ankylosing spondylitis synovial fluid. Disease-linked clones were CD8+ and relatively rare in peripheral blood. Apparently characteristic of ankylosing spondylitis blood was a TCR beta motif (eight highly homologous variants).

Per the germline V gene, CDR1 is SGHAT and CDR2 is FQNNGV. This CDR3 comprises 15 residues. Trimming left V 4 bases short and J 9 bases short, with 19 bases between. This clonotype has only a few counts. What it recognizes is unknown. Construction of TCR beta libraries was performed using quantitative 5'-RACE with molecular barcodes. TCRdb reprocessed the 5' RACE reads via MiXCR and lists one record per CDR3 protein. The table has hundreds of thousands of distinct CDR3 sequences, 10% to 15% seen once; the top ten hold 0.51%. The V and J genes are TRBV11-2 and TRBJ2-1, with D unclear. The TCR comes from a male donor with ankylosing spondylitis. The material sequenced was blood, either unsorted or a sorted T cell fraction (not recorded which). The CDR3 region is CASSSTLVGLGEQFF. For the CDR3, the DNA is TGTGCCAGCAGCTCAACTCTCGTAGGCCTTGGTGAGCAGTTCTTC. Filled out from reference TRBV11-2 and TRBJ2-1, the complete variable domain reads EAGVAQSPRYKIIEKRQSVAFWCNPISGHATLYWYQQILGQGPKLLIQFQNNGVVDDSQLPKDRFSAERLKGVDSTLKIQPAKLEDSAVYLCASSSTLVGLGEQFFGPGTRLTVL.